This T cell receptor (beta chain) was captured in a study of blood T cell repertoires in COVID-19. Clones were sequenced by immunoSEQ multiplex PCR, and TCRdb holds only the in-frame ones, with some missing. The sample has 250,000 to 350,000 clones, 85% to 90% seen once. The V and J ends lost 7 bases and 5 bases respectively, with 18 bases between them. Per the germline V gene, CDR1 is SGHDT and CDR2 is YYEEEE. The CDR3 runs to 14 residues. The sequence came from a woman aged 50 to 60 who had been exposed to COVID-19. The sample comprised PBMCs or T cells enriched from blood (not recorded which). The genes are TRBV5-6 and TRBJ1-2; no clear D. CDR3 protein: CASCQSGLGYGYTF. CDR3 nucleotide sequence: TGTGCCAGCTGCCAAAGTGGCCTCGGGTATGGCTACACCTTC.